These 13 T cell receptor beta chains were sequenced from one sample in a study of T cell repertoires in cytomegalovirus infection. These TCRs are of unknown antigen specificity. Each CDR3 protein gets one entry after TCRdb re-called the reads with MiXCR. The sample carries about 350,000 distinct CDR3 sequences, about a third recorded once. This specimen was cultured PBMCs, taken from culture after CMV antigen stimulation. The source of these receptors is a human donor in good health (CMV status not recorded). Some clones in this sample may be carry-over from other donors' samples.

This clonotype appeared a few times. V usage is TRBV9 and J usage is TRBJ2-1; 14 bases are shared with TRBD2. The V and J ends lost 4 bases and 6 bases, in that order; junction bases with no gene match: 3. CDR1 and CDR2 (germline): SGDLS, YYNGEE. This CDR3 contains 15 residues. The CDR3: CASSKTSGRANEQFF. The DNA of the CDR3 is TGTGCCAGCAGCAAGACTAGCGGGAGGGCCAATGAGCAGTTCTTC.

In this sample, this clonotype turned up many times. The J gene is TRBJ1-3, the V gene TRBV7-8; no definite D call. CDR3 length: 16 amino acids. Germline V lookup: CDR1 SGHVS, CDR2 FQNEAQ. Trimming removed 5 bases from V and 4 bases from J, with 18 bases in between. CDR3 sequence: CASSPVLGWGGNTIYF. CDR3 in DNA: TGTGCCAGCAGCCCCGTCCTAGGCTGGGGAGGAAACACCATATATTTT.

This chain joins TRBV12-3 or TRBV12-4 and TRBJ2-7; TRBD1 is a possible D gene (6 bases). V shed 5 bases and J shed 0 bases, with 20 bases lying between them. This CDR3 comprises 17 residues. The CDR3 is CASSQGGTGLTSYEQYF. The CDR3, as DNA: TGTGCCAGCAGTCAAGGGGGAACAGGGTTGACCTCCTACGAGCAGTACTTC.

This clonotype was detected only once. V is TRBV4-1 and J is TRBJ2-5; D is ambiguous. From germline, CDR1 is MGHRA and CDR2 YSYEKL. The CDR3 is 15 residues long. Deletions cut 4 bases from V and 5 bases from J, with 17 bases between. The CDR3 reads CASSRQVMGKETQYF. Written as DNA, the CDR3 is TGCGCCAGCAGCCGCCAAGTCATGGGCAAGGAGACCCAGTACTTC.

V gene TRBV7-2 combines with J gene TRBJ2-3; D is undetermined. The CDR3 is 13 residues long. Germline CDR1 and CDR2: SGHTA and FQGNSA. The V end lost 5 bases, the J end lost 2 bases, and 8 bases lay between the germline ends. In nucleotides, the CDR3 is TGTGCCAGCAGCGCCCGGGCCACAGATACGCAGTATTTT. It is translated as CASSARATDTQYF.

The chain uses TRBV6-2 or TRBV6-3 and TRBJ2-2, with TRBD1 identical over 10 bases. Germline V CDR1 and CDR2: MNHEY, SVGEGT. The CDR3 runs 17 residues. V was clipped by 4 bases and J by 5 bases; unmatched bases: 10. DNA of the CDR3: TGTGCCAGCAGTTTCTCCCTGGACAGGGGGAGGACCGGGGAGCTGTTTTTT. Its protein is CASSFSLDRGRTGELFF.

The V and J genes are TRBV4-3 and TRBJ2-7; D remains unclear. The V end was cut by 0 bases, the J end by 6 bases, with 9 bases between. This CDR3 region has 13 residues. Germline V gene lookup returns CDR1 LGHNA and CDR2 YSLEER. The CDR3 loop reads CASSQEEVGEQYF. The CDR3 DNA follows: TGCGCCAGCAGCCAAGAGGAAGTAGGCGAGCAGTACTTC.

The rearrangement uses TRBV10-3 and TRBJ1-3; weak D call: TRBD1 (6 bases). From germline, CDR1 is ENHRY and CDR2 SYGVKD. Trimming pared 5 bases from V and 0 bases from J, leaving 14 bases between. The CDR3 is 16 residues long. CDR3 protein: CAISPLGTSSGNTIYF. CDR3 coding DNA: TGTGCCATCAGTCCCCTGGGGACAAGCTCTGGAAACACCATATATTTT.

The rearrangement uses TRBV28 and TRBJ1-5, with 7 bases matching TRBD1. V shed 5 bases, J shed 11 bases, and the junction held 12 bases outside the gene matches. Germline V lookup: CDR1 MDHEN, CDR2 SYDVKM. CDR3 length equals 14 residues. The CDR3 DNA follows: TGTGCCAGCAGTCTGGGGACAGAACTTGGGTCCCAGCATTTT. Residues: CASSLGTELGSQHF.

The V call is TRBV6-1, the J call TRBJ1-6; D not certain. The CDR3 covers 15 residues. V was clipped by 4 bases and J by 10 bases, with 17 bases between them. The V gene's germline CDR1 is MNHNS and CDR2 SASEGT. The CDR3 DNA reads TGTGCCAGCAGTGGTGTTCGACGGCCCGACTCACCCCTCCACTTT. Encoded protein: CASSGVRRPDSPLHF.

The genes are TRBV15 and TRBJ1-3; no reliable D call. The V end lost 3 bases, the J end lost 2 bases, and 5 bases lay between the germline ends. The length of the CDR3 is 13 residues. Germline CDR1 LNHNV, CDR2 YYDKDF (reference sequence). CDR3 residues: CATSRVAGNTIYF. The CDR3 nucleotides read TGTGCCACCAGCAGGGTGGCTGGAAACACCATATATTTT. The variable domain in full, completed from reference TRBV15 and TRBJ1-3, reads DAMVIQNPRYQVTQFGKPVTLSCSQTLNHNVMYWYQQKSSQAPKLLFHYYDKDFNNEADTPDNFQSRRPNTSFCFLDIRSPGLGDTAMYLCATSRVAGNTIYFGEGSWLTVV.

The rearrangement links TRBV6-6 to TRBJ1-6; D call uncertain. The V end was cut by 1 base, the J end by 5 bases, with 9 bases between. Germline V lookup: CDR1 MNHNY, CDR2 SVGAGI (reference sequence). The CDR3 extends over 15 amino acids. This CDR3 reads CASSYWGVNNSPLHF. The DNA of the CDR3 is TGTGCCAGCAGTTACTGGGGAGTTAATAATTCACCCCTCCACTTT.

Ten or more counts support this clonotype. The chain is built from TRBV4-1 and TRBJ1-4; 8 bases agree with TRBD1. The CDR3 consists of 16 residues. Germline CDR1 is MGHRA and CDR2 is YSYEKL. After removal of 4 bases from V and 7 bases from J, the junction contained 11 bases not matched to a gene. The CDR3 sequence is CASSRAVTGVREKLFF. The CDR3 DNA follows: TGCGCCAGCAGCCGAGCGGTGACAGGGGTCCGTGAAAAACTGTTTTTT.